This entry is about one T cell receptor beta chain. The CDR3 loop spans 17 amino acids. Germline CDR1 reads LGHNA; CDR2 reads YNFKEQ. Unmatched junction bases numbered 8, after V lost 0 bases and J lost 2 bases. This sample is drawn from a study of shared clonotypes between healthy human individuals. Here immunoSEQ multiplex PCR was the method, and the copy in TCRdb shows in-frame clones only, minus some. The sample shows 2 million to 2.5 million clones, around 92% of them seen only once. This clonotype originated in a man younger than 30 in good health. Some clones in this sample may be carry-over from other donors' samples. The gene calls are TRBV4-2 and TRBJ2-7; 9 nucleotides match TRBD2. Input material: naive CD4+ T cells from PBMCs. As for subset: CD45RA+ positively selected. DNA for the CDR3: TGTGCCAGCAGCCAAGACCTCATGGCTAGCGGGGCCTACGAGCAGTACTTC. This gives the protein CASSQDLMASGAYEQYF.